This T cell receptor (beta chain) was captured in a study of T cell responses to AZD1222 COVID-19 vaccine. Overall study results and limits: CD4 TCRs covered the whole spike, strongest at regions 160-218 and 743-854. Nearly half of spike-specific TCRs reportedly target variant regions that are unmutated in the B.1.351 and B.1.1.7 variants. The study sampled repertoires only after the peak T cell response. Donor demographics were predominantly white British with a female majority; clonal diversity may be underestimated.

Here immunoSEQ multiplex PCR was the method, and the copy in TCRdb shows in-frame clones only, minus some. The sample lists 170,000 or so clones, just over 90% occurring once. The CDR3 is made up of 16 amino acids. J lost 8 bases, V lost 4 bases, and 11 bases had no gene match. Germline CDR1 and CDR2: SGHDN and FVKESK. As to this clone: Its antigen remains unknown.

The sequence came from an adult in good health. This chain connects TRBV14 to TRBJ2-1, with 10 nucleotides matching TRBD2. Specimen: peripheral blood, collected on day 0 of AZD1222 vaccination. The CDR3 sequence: CASSPLGSGGDYEQFF. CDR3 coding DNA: TGTGCCAGCAGCCCGTTAGGAAGCGGGGGGGACTATGAGCAGTTCTTC.